The clone carrying this T cell receptor beta chain was picked up many times. Its antigen is not identified. This sample stems from a study of glioma-infiltrating T cells. Study conclusions and caveats: Non-neoplastic patients had below-expected tissue-blood divergence, while all gliomas exceeded expectation. CDR3 overlap between tissue and blood was very small.

Looked up from germline, CDR1 is KGHDR and CDR2 is SFDVKD. The CDR3 length is 16 residues. V lost 5 bases to trimming and J lost 1 base; unmatched junction nucleotides: 3. TCR alpha and beta CDR3 regions were amplified from RNA using iRepertoire nested multiplex PCR. Input was roughly 85-450 ng of tissue mRNA or PBMC total RNA. TCRdb itself ran the multiplex PCR reads through MiXCR, one entry per CDR3 protein. The table has some 85,000 distinct CDR3 sequences, about a quarter seen once. The receptor comes from a human donor with low-grade glioma or glioblastoma, undergoing nonglioma brain surgery, or in good health (not recorded which). The chain has TRBV24-1 and TRBJ2-2; 10 nucleotides match TRBD1. The specimen sequenced was glioma tissue, nonneoplastic brain tissue, or PBMCs (not recorded which). CDR3 DNA sequence: TGTGCCACCAGTGGCGGGACAGGGGAGAACACCGGGGAGCTGTTTTTT. Its protein product is CATSGGTGENTGELFF.